Shown below are 14 T cell receptor beta chains from a single sample sequenced in a study of cytomegalovirus exposure and HLA in healthy donors. The protocol was immunoSEQ multiplex PCR, while the TCRdb copy is restricted to in-frame clones and leaves out a portion. The profile covers around 200,000 clones, with roughly 81% appearing a single time and around 1.2% taken by the ten largest. Specimen: PBMCs. These receptors were obtained from a woman aged 25 to 39 in good health and CMV-seronegative.

In its sample, this clone was seen a few times. This chain links TRBV5-1 with TRBJ1-1; D ambiguous. Trimming removed 1 base from V and 0 bases from J, with 7 bases in between. This CDR3 comprises 14 residues. CDR1 is SGHRS and CDR2 is YFSETQ in the germline V gene. For the CDR3, the DNA is TGCGCCAGCAGCTTGTCACAGCTGAACACTGAAGCTTTCTTT. Protein: CASSLSQLNTEAFF.

This rearrangement joins TRBV25-1 to TRBJ2-6; a possible D gene is TRBD1 (6 bases). Trimming left V 9 bases short and J 3 bases short, with 9 bases between. Germline lookup yields CDR1 MGHDK and CDR2 SYGVNS. This CDR3 has 13 amino acids. The CDR3 coding sequence is TGTGCCAGTACAGGGTTTGGGGCCAACGTCCTGACTTTC. Protein sequence: CASTGFGANVLTF.

Details on this clone: This sample also contains other DNA sequences that code for the same CDR3. The genes are TRBV5-1 and TRBJ2-7; 12 bases match TRBD2. CDR1 is SGHRS, CDR2 YFSETQ, per germline. The CDR3 covers 15 residues. With V trimmed by 0 bases and J by 3 bases, 1 base remained unmatched. For the CDR3, the DNA is TGCGCCAGCAGCTTGGGACTAGCGGGAGTCTACGAGCAGTACTTC. This encodes CASSLGLAGVYEQYF.

V gene TRBV2 combines with J gene TRBJ2-3, with D unclear. Germline V gene sequence: CDR1 SNHLY, CDR2 FYNNEI. V was clipped by 8 bases and J by 6 bases, with 6 bases between them. CDR3 length: 10 amino acids. CDR3: CASVGDTQYF. DNA of the CDR3: TGTGCCAGCGTCGGGGATACGCAGTATTTT.

This chain uses TRBV9 with TRBJ2-6; D may be TRBD1 (6 bases). Per the germline V gene, CDR1 is SGDLS and CDR2 is YYNGEE. Trimming took off 3 bases at V and 0 bases at J, with 31 bases between the two ends. The CDR3 sequence is 23 residues long. The CDR3 reads CASSGLSGSPVGKGDSGANVLTF. The DNA of the CDR3 is TGTGCCAGCAGCGGCCTATCGGGGTCCCCGGTGGGTAAGGGGGACTCTGGGGCCAACGTCCTGACTTTC.

This chain joins TRBV9 and TRBJ1-1, with D maybe TRBD1 (5 bases). Germline loops: CDR1 SGDLS, CDR2 YYNGEE. Deletions cut 0 bases from V and 2 bases from J, with 11 bases between. This CDR3 region has 15 residues. This chain's CDR3 is CASSVEGTYNTEAFF. CDR3 in DNA: TGTGCCAGCAGCGTAGAAGGGACTTACAACACTGAAGCTTTCTTT. Looking up the rest from reference TRBV9 and TRBJ1-1 gives the full variable domain: DSGVTQTPKHLITATGQRVTLRCSPRSGDLSVYWYQQSLDQGLQFLIQYYNGEERAKGNILERFSAQQFPDLHSELNLSSLELGDSALYFCASSVEGTYNTEAFFGQGTRLTVV.

The sample holds one count of this clone. The sample has other DNA sequences that encode this CDR3 too. The rearrangement uses TRBV30 and TRBJ1-5, with 8 bases aligning to TRBD1. The V gene end was trimmed by 3 bases and the J gene end by 2 bases; junction bases not matched to a gene: 6. Germline loops: CDR1 GTSNPN, CDR2 SVGIG (reference sequence). This CDR3 is 15 amino acids long. The CDR3 region has the DNA TGTGCCTGGAGCCCCGGACAGGGTGGCAATCAGCCCCAGCATTTT. Its protein product is CAWSPGQGGNQPQHF.

This clone has just one count. The CDR3: CASSEWGGLAGETQYF. Written as DNA, the CDR3 is TGTGCCAGCAGTGAATGGGGGGGACTAGCGGGAGAGACCCAGTACTTC. This chain uses TRBV2 with TRBJ2-5; 12 bases agree with TRBD2. This CDR3 has 16 residues. Germline V gene lookup returns CDR1 SNHLY and CDR2 FYNNEI. V gave up 2 bases and J gave up 4 bases; unmatched junction bases: 5.

This chain joins TRBV4-2 and TRBJ1-4, with 7 bases lining up with TRBD1. Germline trimming cut 1 base from V and 3 bases from J; bases unmatched to any gene: 5. CDR1 and CDR2 from the germline V gene are LGHNA and YNFKEQ. The CDR3 totals 16 residues. The CDR3 DNA is TGTGCCAGCAGCCAAGGCCCTCAGGGGGCTAATGAAAAACTGTTTTTT. Translated, it gives CASSQGPQGANEKLFF.

This rearrangement joins TRBV27 to TRBJ1-5; 7 nucleotides agree with TRBD1. This CDR3 has 14 amino acids. CDR1 and CDR2 from the germline V gene are MNHEY and SMNVEV (reference sequence). V lost 4 bases, J lost 3 bases, and 3 bases stayed unmatched. The CDR3 sequence is CASSSGQHNQPQHF. The CDR3 DNA is TGTGCCAGCAGTTCGGGACAGCACAATCAGCCCCAGCATTTT.

This chain uses TRBV30 with TRBJ2-1; the match to TRBD1 covers 7 bases. V shed 5 bases, J shed 5 bases, and the junction held 6 bases outside the gene matches. CDR1 and CDR2 from the germline V gene are GTSNPN and SVGIG (reference sequence). The CDR3 totals 13 residues. CDR3 nucleotide sequence: TGTGCCTGGGGGACGGGACAGAACAATGAGCAGTTCTTC. Translated: CAWGTGQNNEQFF.

The chain couples TRBV30 to TRBJ2-2; 10 bases are a match to TRBD2. Germline V CDR1 and CDR2: GTSNPN, SVGIG (reference sequence). This CDR3 has 17 residues. The V segment lost 2 bases and the J segment 0 bases; nucleotides outside the gene matches: 6. CDR3 amino acids: CAWSSPAGGTNTGELFF. In DNA form, the CDR3 reads TGTGCCTGGAGTAGCCCAGCGGGAGGGACGAACACCGGGGAGCTGTTTTTT. The variable domain in full, with the rest retrieved from reference TRBV30 and TRBJ2-2, is SQTIHQWPATLVQPVGSPLSLECTVEGTSNPNLYWYRQAAGRGLQLLFYSVGIGQISSEVPQNLSASRPQDRQFILSSKKLLLSDSGFYLCAWSSPAGGTNTGELFFGEGSRLTVL.

This clone appeared a few times. The chain links TRBV10-3 to TRBJ2-5; the D gene is possibly TRBD2 (6 bases). Germline V CDR1 and CDR2: ENHRY, SYGVKD. The V end lost 3 bases, the J end lost 4 bases, and 18 bases lay between the germline ends. CDR3 length equals 16 residues. The chain's CDR3 is CAISDSVPGVAETQYF. CDR3 nucleotide sequence: TGTGCCATCAGTGATTCGGTGCCGGGGGTAGCAGAGACCCAGTACTTC.

As concerns this clone: Other nucleotide sequences from this sample produce the same CDR3. The chain is built from TRBV6-5 and TRBJ2-7; D remains ambiguous. This CDR3 is 15 amino acids long. Trimming removed 5 bases at V and 0 bases at J, with 14 bases between. Germline CDR1 reads MNHEY; CDR2 reads SVGAGI. The CDR3 here is CASSPGSGGSYEQYF. In nucleotides, the CDR3 is TGTGCCAGCAGTCCCGGGTCGGGTGGCTCCTACGAGCAGTACTTC.